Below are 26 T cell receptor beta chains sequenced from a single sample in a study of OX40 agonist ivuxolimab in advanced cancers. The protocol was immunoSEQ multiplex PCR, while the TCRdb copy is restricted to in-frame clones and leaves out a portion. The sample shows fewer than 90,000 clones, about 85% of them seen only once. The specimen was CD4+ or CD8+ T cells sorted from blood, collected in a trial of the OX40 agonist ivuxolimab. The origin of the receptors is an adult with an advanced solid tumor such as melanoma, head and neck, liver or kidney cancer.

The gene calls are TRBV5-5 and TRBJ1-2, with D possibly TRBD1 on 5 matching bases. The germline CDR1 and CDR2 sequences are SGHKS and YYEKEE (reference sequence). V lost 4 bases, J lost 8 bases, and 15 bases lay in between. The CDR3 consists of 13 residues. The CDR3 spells CASSNQGFGGYTF. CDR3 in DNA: TGTGCCAGCAGCAATCAGGGATTTGGGGGCTACACCTTC.

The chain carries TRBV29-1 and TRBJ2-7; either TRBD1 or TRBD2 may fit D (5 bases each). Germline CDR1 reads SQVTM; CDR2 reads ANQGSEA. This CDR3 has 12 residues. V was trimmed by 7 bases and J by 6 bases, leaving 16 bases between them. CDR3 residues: CSGNEGKGEQYF. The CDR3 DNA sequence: TGCAGCGGGAATGAGGGGAAGGGCGAGCAGTACTTC.

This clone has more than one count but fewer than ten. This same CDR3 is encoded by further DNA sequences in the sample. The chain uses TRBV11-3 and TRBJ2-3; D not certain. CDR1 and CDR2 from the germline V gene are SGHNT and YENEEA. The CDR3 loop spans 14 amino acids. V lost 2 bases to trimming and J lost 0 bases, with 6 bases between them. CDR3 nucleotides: TGTGCCAGCAGCTTAACAGCTAGCACAGATACGCAGTATTTT. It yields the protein CASSLTASTDTQYF.

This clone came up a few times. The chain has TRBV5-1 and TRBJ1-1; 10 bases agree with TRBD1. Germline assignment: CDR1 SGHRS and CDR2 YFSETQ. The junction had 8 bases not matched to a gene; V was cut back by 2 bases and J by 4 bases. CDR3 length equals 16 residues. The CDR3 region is CASSFTPGQGITEAFF. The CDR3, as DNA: TGCGCCAGCAGCTTCACCCCGGGACAGGGGATCACTGAAGCTTTCTTT.

The CDR3, as DNA: TGTGCCAGCAGCCAAACTAGCGGGGGGGCCGCAGAGACCCAGTACTTC. Translated, it gives CASSQTSGGAAETQYF. The chain combines TRBV7-8 with TRBJ2-5, with 13 bases fitting TRBD2. CDR3 size: 16 residues. Germline V gene sequence: CDR1 SGHVS, CDR2 FQNEAQ. J gave up 4 bases and V 5 bases, and 7 bases lay outside the gene matches.

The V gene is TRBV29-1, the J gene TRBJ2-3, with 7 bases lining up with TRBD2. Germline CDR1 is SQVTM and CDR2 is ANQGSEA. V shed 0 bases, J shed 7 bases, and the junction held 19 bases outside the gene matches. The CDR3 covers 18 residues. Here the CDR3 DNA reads TGCAGCGTTGAAGACCCCAAGGGGCGGGGGTCAGTCGGACATACGCAGTATTTT. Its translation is CSVEDPKGRGSVGHTQYF.

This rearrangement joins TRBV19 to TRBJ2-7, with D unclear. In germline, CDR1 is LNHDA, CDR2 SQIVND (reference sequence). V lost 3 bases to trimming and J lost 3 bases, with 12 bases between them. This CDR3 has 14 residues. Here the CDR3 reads CASSIPGQIYEQYF. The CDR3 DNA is TGTGCCAGTAGTATCCCCGGCCAGATCTACGAGCAGTACTTC.

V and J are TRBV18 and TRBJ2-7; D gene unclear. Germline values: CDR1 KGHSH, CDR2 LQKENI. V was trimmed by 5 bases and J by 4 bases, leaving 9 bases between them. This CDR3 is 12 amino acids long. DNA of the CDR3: TGTGCCAGCTCAGCGGACCTTTACGAGCAGTACTTC. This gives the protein CASSADLYEQYF.

Here the CDR3 reads CAGPGTSYNEQFF. CDR3 DNA: TGTGCCGGCCCGGGGACCTCCTACAATGAGCAGTTCTTC. The genes are TRBV30 and TRBJ2-1; D tentatively reads TRBD1 or TRBD2 (5 bases each). The CDR3 is 13 residues long. V was trimmed by 8 bases and J by 0 bases, leaving 11 bases between them. Germline V gene sequence: CDR1 GTSNPN, CDR2 SVGIG (reference sequence).

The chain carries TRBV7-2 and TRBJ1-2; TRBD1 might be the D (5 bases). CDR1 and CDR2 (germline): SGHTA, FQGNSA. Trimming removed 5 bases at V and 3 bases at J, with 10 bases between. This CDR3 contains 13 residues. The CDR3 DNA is TGTGCCAGCAGCCGAGACAGTTACTATGGCTACACCTTC. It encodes CASSRDSYYGYTF.

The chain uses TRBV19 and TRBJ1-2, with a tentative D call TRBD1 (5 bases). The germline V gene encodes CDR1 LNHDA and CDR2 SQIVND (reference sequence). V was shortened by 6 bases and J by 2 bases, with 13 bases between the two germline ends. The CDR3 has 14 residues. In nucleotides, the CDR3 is TGTGCCAGTAGACCCTCCGGGGGGAACTATGGCTACACCTTC. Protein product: CASRPSGGNYGYTF. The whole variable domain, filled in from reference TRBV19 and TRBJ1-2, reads DGGITQSPKYLFRKEGQNVTLSCEQNLNHDAMYWYRQDPGQGLRLIYYSQIVNDFQKGDIAEGYSVSREKKESFPLTVTSAQKNPTAFYLCASRPSGGNYGYTFGSGTRLTVV.

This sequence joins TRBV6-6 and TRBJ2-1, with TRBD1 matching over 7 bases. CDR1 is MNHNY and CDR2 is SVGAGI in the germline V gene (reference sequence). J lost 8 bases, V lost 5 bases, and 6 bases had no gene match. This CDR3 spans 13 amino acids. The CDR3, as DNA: TGTGCCAGCAGTCCCGATAGGGGGCATGAGCAGTTCTTC. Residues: CASSPDRGHEQFF.

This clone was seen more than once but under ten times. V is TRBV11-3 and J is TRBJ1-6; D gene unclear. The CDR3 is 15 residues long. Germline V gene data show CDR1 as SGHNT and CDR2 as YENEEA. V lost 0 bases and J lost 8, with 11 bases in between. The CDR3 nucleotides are TGTGCCAGCAGCTTAGACCCTAACAAGCATTCACCCCTCCACTTT. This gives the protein CASSLDPNKHSPLHF.

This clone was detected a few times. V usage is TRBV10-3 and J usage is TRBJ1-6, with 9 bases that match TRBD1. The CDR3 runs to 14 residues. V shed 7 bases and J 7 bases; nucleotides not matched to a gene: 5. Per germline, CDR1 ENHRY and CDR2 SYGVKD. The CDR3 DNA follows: TGTGCCATCATGGAGGGACAGGGCAATTCACCCCTCCACTTT. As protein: CAIMEGQGNSPLHF.

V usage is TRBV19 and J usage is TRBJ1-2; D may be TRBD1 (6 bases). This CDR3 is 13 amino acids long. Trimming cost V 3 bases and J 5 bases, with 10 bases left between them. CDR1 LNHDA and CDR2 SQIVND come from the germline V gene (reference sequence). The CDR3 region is CASSIGQGYGYTF. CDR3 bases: TGTGCCAGTAGTATTGGGCAGGGGTATGGCTACACCTTC. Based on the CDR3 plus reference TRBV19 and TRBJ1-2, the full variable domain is DGGITQSPKYLFRKEGQNVTLSCEQNLNHDAMYWYRQDPGQGLRLIYYSQIVNDFQKGDIAEGYSVSREKKESFPLTVTSAQKNPTAFYLCASSIGQGYGYTFGSGTRLTVV.

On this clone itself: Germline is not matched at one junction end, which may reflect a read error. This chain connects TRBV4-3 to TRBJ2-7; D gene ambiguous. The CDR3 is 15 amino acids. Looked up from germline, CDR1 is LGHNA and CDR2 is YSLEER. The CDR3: CASTQDTASSYEQYF. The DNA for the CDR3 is TGCGCCAGCACCCAAGACACGGCCAGCTCCTACGAGCAGTACTTC.

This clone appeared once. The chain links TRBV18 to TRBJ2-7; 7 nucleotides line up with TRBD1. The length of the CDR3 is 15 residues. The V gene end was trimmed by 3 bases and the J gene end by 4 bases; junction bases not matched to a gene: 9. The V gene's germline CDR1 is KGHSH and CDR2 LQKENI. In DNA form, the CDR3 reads TGTGCCAGCTCACCGTCTCGAGGGACAGTTTACGAGCAGTACTTC. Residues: CASSPSRGTVYEQYF.

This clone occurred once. CDR3 sequence (DNA): TGTGCCAGTAGTATAAGGGCGGGCGGGGAGACCCAGTACTTC. It is translated as CASSIRAGGETQYF. This sequence joins TRBV19 and TRBJ2-5; TRBD2 is a possible D gene (5 bases). Germline CDR1 reads LNHDA; CDR2 reads SQIVND (reference sequence). The V end was cut by 2 bases, the J end by 5 bases, with 12 bases between. This CDR3 has 14 amino acids.

DNA for the CDR3: TGCAGCGTTAAAGGACTAGCGGGCAATGAGCAGTTCTTC. The encoded protein is CSVKGLAGNEQFF. The V and J genes are TRBV29-1 and TRBJ2-1; 11 bases are shared with TRBD2. The CDR3 is made up of 13 amino acids. With V trimmed by 5 bases and J by 6 bases, 3 bases remained unmatched. Per the germline V gene, CDR1 is SQVTM and CDR2 is ANQGSEA.

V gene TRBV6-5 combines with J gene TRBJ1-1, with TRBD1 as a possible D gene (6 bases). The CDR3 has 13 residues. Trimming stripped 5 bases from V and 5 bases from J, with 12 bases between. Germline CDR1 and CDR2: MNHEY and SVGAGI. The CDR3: CASSSQGRTEAFF. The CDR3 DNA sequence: TGTGCCAGCAGTAGTCAGGGGAGGACTGAAGCTTTCTTT.

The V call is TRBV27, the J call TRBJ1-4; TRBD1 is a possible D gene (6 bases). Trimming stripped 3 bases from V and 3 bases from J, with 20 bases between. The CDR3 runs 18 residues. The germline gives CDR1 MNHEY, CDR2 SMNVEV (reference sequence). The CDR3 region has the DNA TGTGCCAGCAGTTTGAGGGGGGGGTCCGGGCTGGCTAATGAAAAACTGTTTTTT. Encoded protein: CASSLRGGSGLANEKLFF.

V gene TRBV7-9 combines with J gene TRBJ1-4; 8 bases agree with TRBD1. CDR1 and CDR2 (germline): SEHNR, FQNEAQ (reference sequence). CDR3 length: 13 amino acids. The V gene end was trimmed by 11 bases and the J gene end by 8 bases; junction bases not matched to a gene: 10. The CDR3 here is CAGSARGREKLFF. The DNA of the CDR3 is TGTGCCGGTTCGGCCAGGGGGCGGGAAAAACTGTTTTTT. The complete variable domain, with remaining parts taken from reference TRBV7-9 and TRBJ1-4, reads DTGVSQNPRHKITKRGQNVTFRCDPISEHNRLYWYRQTLGQGPEFLTYFQNEAQLEKSRLLSDRFSAERPKGSFSTLEIQRTEQGDSAMYLCAGSARGREKLFFGSGTQLSVL.

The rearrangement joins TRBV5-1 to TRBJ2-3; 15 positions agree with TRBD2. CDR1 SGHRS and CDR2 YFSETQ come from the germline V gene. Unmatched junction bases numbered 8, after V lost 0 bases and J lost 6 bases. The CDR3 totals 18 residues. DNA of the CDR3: TGCGCCAGCAGCTTGGCCCCCAGGACTAGCGGGAGGGGTGATACGCAGTATTTT. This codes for CASSLAPRTSGRGDTQYF.

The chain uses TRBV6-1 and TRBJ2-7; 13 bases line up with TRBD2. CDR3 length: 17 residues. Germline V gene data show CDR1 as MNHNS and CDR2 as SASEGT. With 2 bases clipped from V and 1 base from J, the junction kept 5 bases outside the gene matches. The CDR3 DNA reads TGTGCCAGCAGTGAAATGGGACTAGCGGGAAGGTCCTACGAGCAGTACTTC. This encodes CASSEMGLAGRSYEQYF.

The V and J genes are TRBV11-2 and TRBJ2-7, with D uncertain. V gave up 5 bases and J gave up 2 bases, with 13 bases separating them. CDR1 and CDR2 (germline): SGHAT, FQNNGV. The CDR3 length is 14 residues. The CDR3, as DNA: TGTGCCAGCAGCCGTGCGGCCCACACCTACGAGCAGTACTTC. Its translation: CASSRAAHTYEQYF.

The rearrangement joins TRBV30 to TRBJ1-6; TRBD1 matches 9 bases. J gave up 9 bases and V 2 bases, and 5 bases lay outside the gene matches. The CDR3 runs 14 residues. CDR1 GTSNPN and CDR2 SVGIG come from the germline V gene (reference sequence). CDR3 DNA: TGTGCCTGGAGTAGTACAGGGGGCGGTTCACCCCTCCACTTT. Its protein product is CAWSSTGGGSPLHF.